The present entry profiles one TCR beta chain with its context. As yet, its antigen is unknown. The data are from a study of OX40 agonist ivuxolimab in advanced cancers. General study results and limits: Some nonresponders additionally presented with little normalized T-cell clonal expansion. CD4+ and CD8+ T cells in blood underwent clonal expansion by week 6 at 0.1 to 3.0 mg/kg.

Libraries were prepared by immunoSEQ multiplex PCR; TCRdb keeps only in-frame clonotypes and omits some of them. The data contain about 100,000 clones, approximately 90% of them singletons. The germline V gene has CDR1 SGHNT and CDR2 YENEEA. There are 15 residues in the CDR3. V lost 1 base and J lost 4, with 11 bases in between. J is TRBJ2-1 and V is TRBV11-3; D is ambiguous. The receptor's source is an adult with an advanced solid tumor such as melanoma, head and neck, liver or kidney cancer. The specimen comprised CD4+ or CD8+ T cells sorted from blood, sampled in a trial of the OX40 agonist ivuxolimab. The CDR3 DNA follows: TGTGCCAGCAGCTTAGCCGGGCAGAGATACAATGAGCAGTTCTTC. It yields the protein CASSLAGQRYNEQFF.